The 11 T cell receptor beta chains in this list originate from one sample, sequenced in a study of T cell responses to AZD1222 COVID-19 vaccine (dated by TCRdb to about 2021). The library came from the immunoSEQ multiplex PCR assay. The immuneACCESS repertoire file appears here via TCRdb, limited to in-frame rearrangements. These files lack a portion of the clones; in checked studies, under half of the deficit traces to unresolved V genes, and the cause of the others is not known. In all, the sample holds 95,000 to 130,000 clones, and roughly 88% of those were seen once. About a tenth of the sample is held by the ten biggest clonotypes. In the paper's terms, the time point label means: baseline before first vaccination. The sequenced sample was peripheral blood, obtained on day 0 of AZD1222 vaccination. The receptors were sampled from an adult in good health.

The rearrangement uses TRBV6-6 and TRBJ2-5, with D perhaps matching TRBD2 (5 bases). CDR3 size: 12 residues. Per germline, CDR1 MNHNY and CDR2 SVGAGI (reference sequence). The V gene lost 2 bases and the J gene lost 4 bases, with 5 bases spanning the gap. The CDR3 reads CASSYEGETQYF. CDR3 sequence (DNA): TGTGCCAGCAGTTACGAGGGAGAGACCCAGTACTTC.

V gene TRBV30 combines with J gene TRBJ1-2, with a tentative D call TRBD1 (5 bases). The CDR3 is 13 amino acids. V lost 4 bases to trimming and J lost 8 bases, with 17 bases between them. The germline gives CDR1 GTSNPN, CDR2 SVGIG (reference sequence). CDR3 in amino acids: CAWTATGARGYTF. The DNA of the CDR3 is TGTGCCTGGACGGCCACTGGGGCGCGCGGCTACACCTTC.

CDR3 in DNA: TGTGCCATCAGTGAGTCGACGAACCTACGGGATAATACGCAGTATTTT. Its protein is CAISESTNLRDNTQYF. This chain joins TRBV10-3 and TRBJ2-3; a weak D match, TRBD2 (5 bases). The germline V gene encodes CDR1 ENHRY and CDR2 SYGVKD. Between the trimmed V and J ends, which lost 0 bases and 7 bases, there was a span of 17 bases. This CDR3 has 16 amino acids.

This chain connects TRBV7-2 to TRBJ1-2, with D maybe TRBD1 (5 bases). Per germline, CDR1 SGHTA and CDR2 FQGNSA. Trimming stripped 1 base from V and 8 bases from J, with 11 bases between. This CDR3 has 13 residues. In DNA form, the CDR3 reads TGTGCCAGCAGCTTAGAGGGGAACGTCGGCTACACCTTC. Protein product: CASSLEGNVGYTF. The full variable domain, completed using reference TRBV7-2 and TRBJ1-2, is GAGVSQSPSNKVTEKGKDVELRCDPISGHTALYWYRQSLGQGLEFLIYFQGNSAPDKSGLPSDRFSAERTGGSVSTLTIQRTQQEDSAVYLCASSLEGNVGYTFGSGTRLTVV.

The CDR3 sequence: CAWSFQESSYNSPLHF. The CDR3 DNA reads TGTGCCTGGAGTTTCCAAGAAAGCTCCTATAATTCACCCCTCCACTTT. The chain employs TRBV30 and TRBJ1-6; D remains unclear. CDR1 and CDR2 (germline): GTSNPN, SVGIG (reference sequence). The CDR3 runs to 16 residues. The germline V and J ends were trimmed by 2 bases and 0 bases, with 11 bases remaining between them.

Here the CDR3 DNA reads TGTGCGAGCCGAGGGTGCGTTGGCTACACCTTC. Protein: CASRGCVGYTF. V and J are TRBV3-1 (or the pseudogene TRBV3-2) and TRBJ1-2; D remains ambiguous. The CDR3 covers 11 residues. CDR1 LGHDT and CDR2 YNNKEL come from the germline V gene (reference sequence).

The chain joins TRBV7-9 to TRBJ1-1; D is unclear. The CDR3 loop spans 14 amino acids. The germline gives CDR1 SEHNR, CDR2 FQNEAQ (reference sequence). V was clipped by 2 bases and J by 4 bases, with 11 bases between them. The CDR3 bases are TGTGCCAGCAGCTTAAATGGGGTCGGCACTGAAGCTTTCTTT. Translated, it gives CASSLNGVGTEAFF.

V is TRBV6-5 and J is TRBJ1-1, with D possibly matching TRBD1 (5 bases). Germline V gives CDR1 MNHEY, CDR2 SVGAGI. This CDR3 is 14 amino acids long. Trimming took 3 bases from V and 4 from J, leaving 12 bases between them. The chain's CDR3 is CASSYQGLGTEAFF. The CDR3, as DNA: TGTGCCAGCAGTTATCAGGGATTAGGCACTGAAGCTTTCTTT.

This clone occurred once. The V gene is TRBV5-1, the J gene TRBJ2-1; tentative D call: TRBD2 (5 bases). Trimming took 6 bases from V and 4 from J, leaving 8 bases between them. CDR3 length: 12 residues. Germline-derived CDR1 and CDR2 are SGHRS and YFSETQ. CDR3 DNA: TGCGCCAGCAAAAGCGGATACAATGAGCAGTTCTTC. It encodes CASKSGYNEQFF.

The chain links TRBV6-5 to TRBJ1-4, with D perhaps TRBD1 (6 bases). Germline-derived CDR1 and CDR2 are MNHEY and SVGAGI. V was cut by 7 bases and J by 3 bases, with 15 bases left in between. The CDR3 consists of 15 residues. DNA for the CDR3: TGTGCCAGCACCCAAGGGGGGCTGGCTAATGAAAAACTGTTTTTT. This gives the protein CASTQGGLANEKLFF.

V gene TRBV19 combines with J gene TRBJ1-5; 7 positions match TRBD1. The germline V gene encodes CDR1 LNHDA and CDR2 SQIVND (reference sequence). This CDR3 is built from 16 residues. Losses at the gene ends were 1 base for V and 4 bases for J; bases not matched to a gene: 7. The CDR3 loop is CASSIVEGAPNQPQHF. The CDR3 DNA sequence: TGTGCCAGTAGTATAGTCGAGGGGGCTCCGAATCAGCCCCAGCATTTT.